The clone carrying this TCR beta chain was seen once. Its specificity is unknown. PCR involved 60 Vbeta and 13 Jbeta primers. TCRdb's table, derived via immunoSEQ multiplex PCR, lists solely in-frame clones and lacks some. The sample gives about 140,000 clones, 70% to 85% of which show up once; around 2.5% is in the top ten. The CDR3 consists of 14 residues. Per germline, CDR1 SGHRS and CDR2 YFSETQ. Between the trimmed V and J ends, which lost 2 bases and 3 bases, there was a span of 8 bases. These data come from a study of cytomegalovirus exposure and HLA in healthy donors. Study conclusions and caveats: In a later analysis, HLA-associated beta chains showed higher expansion and lower generation probabilities than comparable chains. In all likelihood, a cluster of highly shared sequence variants was a sequencing artifact. HLA alleles showed associations with 16,951 TCR beta sequences in a later analysis, at a 0.05 false discovery rate. A few chains linked to CMV were shown in vitro to be specific for CMV antigens.

The specimen was PBMCs. V gene TRBV5-1 combines with J gene TRBJ1-4, with TRBD1 as a possible D gene (5 bases). The clonotype was recovered from a male donor in good health and CMV-seronegative. CDR3 amino acids: CASSFGGSNEKLFF. The CDR3 DNA reads as TGCGCCAGCAGCTTCGGGGGATCTAATGAAAAACTGTTTTTT.